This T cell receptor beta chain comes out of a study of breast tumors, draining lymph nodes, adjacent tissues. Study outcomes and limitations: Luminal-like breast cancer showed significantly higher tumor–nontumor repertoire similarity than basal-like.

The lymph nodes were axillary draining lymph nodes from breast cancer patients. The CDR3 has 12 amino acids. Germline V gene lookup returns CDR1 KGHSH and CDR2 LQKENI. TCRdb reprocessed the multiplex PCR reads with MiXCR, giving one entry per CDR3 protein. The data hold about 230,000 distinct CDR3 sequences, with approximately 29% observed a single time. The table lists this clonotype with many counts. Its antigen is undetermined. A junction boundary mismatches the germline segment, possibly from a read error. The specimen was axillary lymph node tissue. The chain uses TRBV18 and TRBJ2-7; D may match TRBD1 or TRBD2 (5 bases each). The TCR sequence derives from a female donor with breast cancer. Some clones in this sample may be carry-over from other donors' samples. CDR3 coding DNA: TGCGCCAGCAGCCCCGAGGGGTACGAGCAGTACTTC. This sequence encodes CASSPEGYEQYF.